Presented here are 10 T cell receptor beta chains from one specimen sequenced in a study of blood T cell repertoires in COVID-19. TCRdb's copy holds only in-frame clones and misses some; the assay was immunoSEQ multiplex PCR. Among 200,000 to 250,000 clones listed, 80% were seen once. The specimen was peripheral blood. These receptors were obtained from a woman in her 70s with acute or convalescent COVID-19.

The genes are TRBV10-3 and TRBJ1-6, with D unresolved. CDR1 is ENHRY and CDR2 is SYGVKD in the germline V gene. CDR3 length equals 15 residues. Trimming shortened V by 7 bases and J by 10 bases, and 20 bases separated the two germline ends. The CDR3, as DNA: TGTGCCATCAAGGAGGGTGTAGATTTAGGGTCACCCCTCCACTTT. This translates into CAIKEGVDLGSPLHF.

This clone was counted between two and nine times. Other DNA sequences in the same sample also yield this CDR3. V gene TRBV10-3 combines with J gene TRBJ2-7; perhaps TRBD2 as D (5 bases). The V end lost 3 bases, the J end lost 0 bases, and 9 bases lay between the germline ends. Germline V lookup: CDR1 ENHRY, CDR2 SYGVKD. The CDR3 is made up of 14 amino acids. CDR3 sequence (DNA): TGTGCCATCAGTGAATTTGGGAGCTCCTACGAGCAGTACTTC. This encodes CAISEFGSSYEQYF.

This rearrangement joins TRBV28 to TRBJ2-3; tentative D call: TRBD2 (5 bases). The CDR3 runs to 15 residues. Trimming removed 5 bases from V and 2 bases from J, with 14 bases in between. CDR1 MDHEN and CDR2 SYDVKM come from the germline V gene. The CDR3 is CASSHQQDFTDTQYF. Here the CDR3 DNA reads TGTGCCAGCAGTCACCAGCAGGACTTCACAGATACGCAGTATTTT.

The V gene is TRBV5-4, the J gene TRBJ1-2; no definite D call. V was shortened by 0 bases and J by 4 bases, with 16 bases between the two germline ends. This CDR3 region has 16 residues. CDR1 is SGHNT, CDR2 YYREEE, per germline (reference sequence). The CDR3 nucleotides read TGTGCCAGCAGCTTGGGTCCCCCCGAGGGTCCCTATGGCTACACCTTC. It codes for CASSLGPPEGPYGYTF.

The J gene is TRBJ2-3, the V gene TRBV24-1; the match to TRBD2 covers 8 bases. Germline values: CDR1 KGHDR, CDR2 SFDVKD. V shed 3 bases and J 0 bases; nucleotides not matched to a gene: 4. The CDR3 totals 16 residues. The CDR3 loop is CATSDPSGPSTDTQYF. CDR3 bases: TGTGCCACCAGTGATCCTAGCGGGCCGAGCACAGATACGCAGTATTTT.

This chain uses TRBV24-1 with TRBJ2-1; 8 positions match TRBD1. The trim removed 4 bases at V and 1 base at J, leaving 11 bases unmatched. Germline lookup yields CDR1 KGHDR and CDR2 SFDVKD. This CDR3 contains 18 residues. CDR3 bases: TGTGCCACCAGTGACACTACAGGGGGAAGGGGGTCCTACAATGAGCAGTTCTTC. Protein: CATSDTTGGRGSYNEQFF.

This clone was seen only a few times. The chain recombines TRBV28 with TRBJ2-3; 10 nucleotides agree with TRBD1. Germline-derived CDR1 and CDR2 are MDHEN and SYDVKM. The CDR3 is 15 residues long. Trimming took 7 bases from V and 4 from J; bases not matched to a gene: 8. The CDR3 here is CASIGRDRGADTQYF. In DNA, the CDR3 is TGTGCCAGCATCGGCCGGGACAGGGGAGCAGATACGCAGTATTTT.

CDR3 protein: CASSSLSNQPQHF. CDR3 in DNA: TGTGCCAGCAGTTCTCTTAGCAATCAGCCCCAGCATTTT. The rearrangement joins TRBV6-5 to TRBJ1-5; no reliable D call. Germline V lookup: CDR1 MNHEY, CDR2 SVGAGI. Trimming pared 4 bases from V and 0 bases from J, leaving 4 bases between. The CDR3 extends over 13 amino acids.

The chain carries TRBV28 and TRBJ1-1, with a possible D match to TRBD1 (5 bases). The germline V gene has CDR1 MDHEN and CDR2 SYDVKM. The CDR3 totals 13 residues. V lost 10 bases and J lost 1, with 13 bases in between. CDR3 coding DNA: TGTGCCAATTCACGGGGGTCGAACACTGAAGCTTTCTTT. Its translation is CANSRGSNTEAFF. The complete variable domain, with remaining parts taken from reference TRBV28 and TRBJ1-1, reads DVKVTQSSRYLVKRTGEKVFLECVQDMDHENMFWYRQDPGLGLRLIYFSYDVKMKEKGDIPEGYSVSREKKERFSLILESASTNQTSMYLCANSRGSNTEAFFGQGTRLTVV.

The V gene is TRBV2, the J gene TRBJ1-2; tentative D call: TRBD1 (5 bases). Trimming left V 3 bases short and J 4 bases short, with 6 bases between. CDR1 SNHLY and CDR2 FYNNEI come from the germline V gene. This CDR3 contains 12 residues. In nucleotides, the CDR3 is TGTGCCAGCAGTGACGGGGGCTATGGCTACACCTTC. As protein: CASSDGGYGYTF.